This T cell receptor (beta chain) is from a study of OX40 agonist ivuxolimab in advanced cancers. Across the whole study: Patients undergoing dose escalation presented with hepatocellular carcinoma, melanoma, renal cell or head and neck cancer. Whole-study results and caveats: Partial responders receiving 0.1-3.0 mg/kg showed among the lowest clonal expansion.

Libraries were prepared by immunoSEQ multiplex PCR; TCRdb keeps only in-frame clonotypes and omits some of them. In the table there are about 92,000 clones, roughly 93% of which are singletons. The V end lost 6 bases, the J end lost 0 bases, and 11 bases lay between the germline ends. CDR1 is SGHVS and CDR2 is FNYEAQ in the germline V gene. This CDR3 is built from 15 residues. Autoimmune disease history or systemic immunosuppression led to patients being barred. In regard to this clone: The antigen is unknown.

The source was CD4+ or CD8+ T cells sorted from blood, collected in a trial of the OX40 agonist ivuxolimab. This clonotype originated in an adult with an advanced solid tumor such as melanoma, head and neck, liver or kidney cancer. The rearrangement joins TRBV7-6 to TRBJ2-2, with D possibly matching TRBD1 (5 bases). The CDR3 reads CASRLQASNTGELFF. CDR3 nucleotides: TGTGCCAGCAGATTACAGGCCTCGAACACCGGGGAGCTGTTTTTT.